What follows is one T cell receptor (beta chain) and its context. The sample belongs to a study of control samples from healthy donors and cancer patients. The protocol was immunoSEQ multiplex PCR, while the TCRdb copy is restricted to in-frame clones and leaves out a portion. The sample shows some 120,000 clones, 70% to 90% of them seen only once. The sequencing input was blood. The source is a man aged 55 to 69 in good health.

The DNA of the CDR3 is TGTGCCAGCAGCTTATTAACGAACACTGAAGCTTTCTTT. The encoded protein is CASSLLTNTEAFF. This sequence joins TRBV7-8 and TRBJ1-1; D gene unclear. CDR1 is SGHVS and CDR2 is FQNEAQ in the germline V gene. V lost 2 bases and J 1 base, leaving 5 bases between the germline ends. This CDR3 has 13 amino acids.